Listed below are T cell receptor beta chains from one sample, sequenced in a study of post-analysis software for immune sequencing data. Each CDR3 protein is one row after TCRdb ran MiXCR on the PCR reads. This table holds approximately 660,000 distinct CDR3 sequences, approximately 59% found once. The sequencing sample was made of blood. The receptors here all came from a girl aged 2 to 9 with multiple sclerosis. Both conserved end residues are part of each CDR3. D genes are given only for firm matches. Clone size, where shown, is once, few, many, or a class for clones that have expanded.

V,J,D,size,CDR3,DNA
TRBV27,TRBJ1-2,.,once,CASSLPGGDYGYTF,TGTGCCAGCAGTTTGCCCGGGGGCGACTATGGCTACACCTTC
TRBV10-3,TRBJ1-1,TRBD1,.,CAISGGQPLNTEAFF,TGTGCCATCAGCGGGGGACAGCCATTGAACACTGAAGCTTTCTTT
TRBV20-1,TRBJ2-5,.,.,CSARDGTGAGVWETQYF,TGCAGTGCTAGAGATGGCACGGGGGCCGGGGTTTGGGAGACCCAGTACTTC
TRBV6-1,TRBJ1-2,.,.,CASSESGRGYGYTF,TGTGCCAGCAGTGAATCGGGACGCGGCTATGGCTACACCTTC
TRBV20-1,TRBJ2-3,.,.,CSASGIFSDTQYF,TGCAGTGCTAGCGGGATATTCTCAGATACGCAGTATTTT
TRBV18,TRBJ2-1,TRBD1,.,CASSNRDRGTNEQFF,TGTGCCAGCTCAAACCGGGACAGGGGAACCAATGAGCAGTTCTTC
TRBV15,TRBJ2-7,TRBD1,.,CATREDRGKTYEQYF,TGTGCCACCAGGGAGGACAGGGGGAAAACATACGAGCAGTACTTC
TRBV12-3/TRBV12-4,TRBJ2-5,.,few,CVSSLEGLAGETQYF,TGTGTCAGCAGTTTAGAGGGGTTGGCGGGAGAGACCCAGTACTTC
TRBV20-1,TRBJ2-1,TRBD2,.,CSARPSGGYTYNEQFF,TGCAGTGCTAGACCTAGCGGGGGTTATACCTACAATGAGCAGTTCTTC
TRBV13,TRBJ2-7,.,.,CASSSRQIAYEQYF,TGTGCCAGCAGCTCCAGACAAATAGCCTACGAGCAGTACTTC
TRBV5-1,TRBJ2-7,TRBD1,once,CASSTGQGRGSYEQYF,TGCGCCAGCAGCACCGGACAGGGGCGAGGCTCCTACGAGCAGTACTTC
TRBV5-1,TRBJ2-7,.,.,CASSSPQEGSYEQYF,TGCGCCAGCAGCTCCCCCCAGGAGGGCTCCTACGAGCAGTACTTC
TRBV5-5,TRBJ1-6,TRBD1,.,CASSGRQGVSSSSYNSPLHF,TGTGCCAGCAGCGGACGACAGGGGGTTTCCTCCAGCTCCTATAATTCACCCCTCCACTTT
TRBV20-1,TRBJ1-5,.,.,CSARDLRFGGNSNQPQHF,TGCAGTGCTAGAGATCTCCGTTTCGGGGGGAATAGCAATCAGCCCCAGCATTTT
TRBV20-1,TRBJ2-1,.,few,CSATPSGREQFF,TGCAGTGCTACCCCGTCGGGGAGGGAGCAGTTCTTC
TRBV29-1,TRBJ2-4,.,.,CSVASNAGTKNIQYF,TGCAGCGTCGCCTCCAACGCTGGTACCAAAAACATTCAGTACTTC